The clone carrying this T cell receptor (beta chain) was detected a few times. The antigen is not known. A read error may be the cause here, since a much bigger clone is one base away. These data belong to a study of post-analysis software for immune sequencing data. Study background: There were relapsing-remitting, secondary progressive and progressive-relapsing multiple sclerosis among the disease courses included.

The TCR beta cDNA libraries carried unique molecular identifiers. Around 500,000 cDNA molecules were recovered from an input of about 1 to 10 million T cells. MiXCR was run by TCRdb on the PCR reads, yielding one entry per CDR3 protein. The table records 250,000 to 300,000 distinct CDR3 sequences, 36% of them present only once. Trimming pared 5 bases from V and 11 bases from J, leaving 12 bases between. This CDR3 spans 11 amino acids. Study-level results: The normalized Chao1 diversity of multiple sclerosis patients was significantly lower than that of controls. When the samples were clustered directly with F measure, those that had been prepared in the same batch showed strong co-clustering. Among four or five TRBV segments more frequent in patients than controls were TRBV5-6, TRBV5-1 and TRBV20-1.

The clonotype comes from a girl aged 10-17 years with multiple sclerosis. The sequencing input was blood. The chain employs TRBV12-3 or TRBV12-4 and TRBJ2-5; D is undetermined. The CDR3 DNA reads TGTGCCAGCAGTCCCCGCAATGAGCAGTACTTC. Translated, it gives CASSPRNEQYF.